These 19 T cell receptor beta chains came from one sample sequenced in a study of HIV-infected patients and healthy controls (dated by TCRdb to the mid-2010s). The library was produced with 5' RACE. Sequencing took place on an Illumina MiSeq. Reverse transcription of about 550 ng RNA was performed with SuperScript III using primers directed against the alpha and beta constant regions. Separate alpha and beta chain libraries were generated by chain-specific third strand synthesis with multiplexing indices. TCRdb itself trimmed the public reads at Q25 with fastp, ran MiXCR and retained productive beta chains. Every entry covers one CDR3 protein and lists the most common genes and DNA from its rows. The sample profile shows under 20,000 distinct CDR3 sequences; 5.5% of them were found once. Clones ranked in the top ten supply 1.9% of the sample. Whole blood was used without fractionating the cells, so the repertoire represented all peripheral T cells without sorting.

Sequenced input: blood. The receptors stem from an adult in good health.

This clonotype was seen many times. In nucleotides, the CDR3 is TGTGCCAGCACCTCCGGGACAGGGAATATCTGGACTTCACCCCTCCACTTT. Its translation: CASTSGTGNIWTSPLHF. The rearrangement links TRBV6-2 or TRBV6-3 to TRBJ1-6; 9 nucleotides match TRBD1. J lost 9 bases, V lost 7 bases, and 16 bases had no gene match. The CDR3 totals 17 residues. CDR1 is MNHEY and CDR2 is SVGEGT in the germline V gene.

This clonotype was counted many times. The chain is built from TRBV27 and TRBJ2-1; 11 bases map to TRBD1. The CDR3 covers 15 residues. V shed 7 bases, J shed 7 bases, and the junction held 9 bases outside the gene matches. Looked up from germline, CDR1 is MNHEY and CDR2 is SMNVEV (reference sequence). CDR3 amino acids: CASKIGQGAGNEQFF. CDR3 nucleotide sequence: TGTGCCAGCAAAATAGGACAGGGGGCGGGGAATGAGCAGTTCTTC.

This clonotype was seen more than once but under ten times. The rearrangement links TRBV9 to TRBJ1-4; no clear D. CDR3 length equals 14 residues. The V end was cut by 0 bases, the J end by 7 bases, with 10 bases between. Germline V gives CDR1 SGDLS, CDR2 YYNGEE. This chain's CDR3 is CASSVGDLGEKLFF. CDR3 sequence (DNA): TGTGCCAGCAGCGTAGGCGATCTAGGTGAAAAACTGTTTTTT.

The chain has TRBV14 and TRBJ2-2, with 12 bases that match TRBD2. The germline gives CDR1 SGHDN, CDR2 FVKESK. V shed 3 bases and J 6 bases; nucleotides not matched to a gene: 8. The CDR3 spans 17 residues. CDR3 in DNA: TGTGCCAGCAGCCAGGACCCCCTAGCGGGGGGGCCCGGGGAGCTGTTTTTT. The encoded protein is CASSQDPLAGGPGELFF.

This clonotype is medium-sized within its sample. The chain employs TRBV29-1 and TRBJ2-1, with TRBD1 matching over 7 bases. Germline CDR1 and CDR2: SQVTM and ANQGSEA. After removal of 4 bases from V and 10 bases from J, the junction contained 7 bases not matched to a gene. This CDR3 has 12 residues. DNA of the CDR3: TGCAGCGTTGGGACAGGCTCGGGCGAGCAGTTCTTC. It is translated as CSVGTGSGEQFF.

Judged by abundance, this clonotype is medium-sized. The chain joins TRBV20-1 to TRBJ1-5; D is undetermined. From germline, CDR1 is DFQATT and CDR2 SNEGSKA (reference sequence). Deletions cut 0 bases from V and 0 bases from J, with 12 bases between. CDR3 length: 16 residues. The CDR3 here is CSARDIQDYSNQPQHF. DNA of the CDR3: TGCAGTGCTAGAGATATCCAGGACTATAGCAATCAGCCCCAGCATTTT.

This clonotype was counted at least ten times. This sequence joins TRBV19 and TRBJ1-5; 9 bases are a match to TRBD1. The CDR3 consists of 17 residues. After removal of 4 bases from V and 1 base from J, the junction contained 8 bases not matched to a gene. Per germline, CDR1 LNHDA and CDR2 SQIVND (reference sequence). DNA of the CDR3: TGTGCCAGTAGTACCACCTTCGGGACAGGGAGCAATCAGCCCCAGCATTTT. Protein: CASSTTFGTGSNQPQHF. Full variable domain (outside the CDR3, taken from reference TRBV19 and TRBJ1-5): DGGITQSPKYLFRKEGQNVTLSCEQNLNHDAMYWYRQDPGQGLRLIYYSQIVNDFQKGDIAEGYSVSREKKESFPLTVTSAQKNPTAFYLCASSTTFGTGSNQPQHFGDGTRLSIL.

The table lists this clonotype with many counts. The chain links TRBV7-2 to TRBJ1-4; 10 nucleotides align to TRBD1. This CDR3 has 14 residues. The junction had 3 bases not matched to a gene; V was cut back by 3 bases and J by 8 bases. Germline CDR1 SGHTA, CDR2 FQGNSA. CDR3 residues: CASSFGQGGEKLFF. In nucleotides, the CDR3 is TGTGCCAGCAGCTTCGGACAGGGGGGAGAAAAACTGTTTTTT.

This clonotype showed up many times. The genes are TRBV7-9 and TRBJ1-6; 9 nucleotides line up with TRBD1. Germline V gene data show CDR1 as SEHNR and CDR2 as FQNEAQ (reference sequence). The V and J ends lost 7 bases and 12 bases, in that order; junction bases with no gene match: 19. This CDR3 is built from 17 residues. CDR3 region: CASTPGWTGEDQGPLHF. In nucleotides, the CDR3 is TGTGCCAGCACCCCCGGATGGACAGGGGAAGATCAAGGACCCCTCCACTTT.

This clonotype came up many times. The gene calls are TRBV6-6 and TRBJ2-3; weak D call: TRBD2 (5 bases). V lost 7 bases and J lost 5, with 22 bases in between. The CDR3 contains 16 residues. Germline V gene lookup returns CDR1 MNHNY and CDR2 SVGAGI (reference sequence). This CDR3 reads CASTHPPGSLEDTQYF. For the CDR3, the DNA is TGTGCCAGCACCCACCCCCCGGGGAGTCTGGAAGATACGCAGTATTTT.

This clonotype has ten or more counts. The gene calls are TRBV20-1 and TRBJ1-6, with no clear D. Germline V gives CDR1 DFQATT, CDR2 SNEGSKA (reference sequence). The V end lost 5 bases, the J end lost 8 bases, and 19 bases lay between the germline ends. The CDR3 runs 15 residues. The DNA of the CDR3 is TGCAGTGCTCAGTGGGGAGGCCCCCAGTATTCACCCCTCCACTTT. Translation gives CSAQWGGPQYSPLHF.

Ten or more counts support this clonotype. The V gene is TRBV11-3, the J gene TRBJ2-6, with TRBD1 matching 10 bases. The CDR3 is made up of 18 amino acids. The V segment lost 5 bases and the J segment 1 base; nucleotides outside the gene matches: 8. Germline loops: CDR1 SGHNT, CDR2 YENEEA. The CDR3 sequence: CASSPQTGGPSGANVLTF. The DNA for the CDR3 is TGTGCCAGCAGCCCTCAGACAGGGGGCCCATCTGGGGCCAACGTCCTGACTTTC.

This clonotype showed up many times. V and J are TRBV6-6 and TRBJ2-4; 7 bases map to TRBD1. This CDR3 contains 15 residues. Germline trimming cut 6 bases from V and 4 bases from J; bases unmatched to any gene: 9. Germline V CDR1 and CDR2: MNHNY, SVGAGI (reference sequence). Written as DNA, the CDR3 is TGTGCCAGCAGCTTTCAACCGGGACAGAAAAACATTCAGTACTTC. Its translation: CASSFQPGQKNIQYF.

This clonotype was seen repeatedly, ten times or more. This rearrangement joins TRBV7-9 to TRBJ1-4; possibly TRBD1 for D (5 bases). CDR3 length equals 14 residues. Germline V gives CDR1 SEHNR, CDR2 FQNEAQ (reference sequence). V was pared by 3 bases and J by 7 bases, with 12 bases between. The CDR3 loop reads CASSFGGNREKLFF. CDR3 bases: TGTGCCAGCAGCTTTGGGGGAAATCGTGAAAAACTGTTTTTT.

This clonotype is medium-sized within its sample. The V gene is TRBV20-1, the J gene TRBJ2-5; 9 nucleotides align to TRBD2. V lost 3 bases to trimming and J lost 2 bases; unmatched junction nucleotides: 4. CDR3 length equals 14 residues. Per germline, CDR1 DFQATT and CDR2 SNEGSKA (reference sequence). CDR3 DNA sequence: TGCAGTGCTAGGCGGGGGGGCGGACAAGAGACCCAGTACTTC. The encoded protein is CSARRGGGQETQYF.

By proportion, this clonotype is medium-sized. The chain carries TRBV4-2 and TRBJ2-3, with TRBD2 identical over 8 bases. The CDR3 consists of 17 residues. The V and J ends lost 4 bases and 0 bases, in that order; junction bases with no gene match: 9. Germline V CDR1 and CDR2: LGHNA, YNFKEQ. The CDR3 loop is CASSLGLAGSSTDTQYF. The DNA for the CDR3 is TGTGCCAGCAGCCTGGGGTTAGCGGGGTCTAGCACAGATACGCAGTATTTT.

Ten or more counts support this clonotype. The chain has TRBV12-3 or TRBV12-4 and TRBJ2-5, with 8 bases that match TRBD2. Germline trimming cut 5 bases from V and 4 bases from J; bases unmatched to any gene: 6. This CDR3 is built from 14 residues. The CDR3 spells CASSTRTSRETQYF. In DNA form, the CDR3 reads TGTGCCAGCAGTACTCGGACTAGCAGAGAGACCCAGTACTTC.

This clonotype was recorded many times. The rearrangement uses TRBV12-3 or TRBV12-4 and TRBJ1-5; D may be TRBD1 (6 bases). The V end lost 9 bases, the J end lost 0 bases, and 12 bases lay between the germline ends. The CDR3 contains 14 residues. The chain's CDR3 is CASGQFYSNQPQHF. CDR3 DNA: TGTGCCAGTGGACAGTTTTATAGCAATCAGCCCCAGCATTTT.

This clonotype was observed many times. The genes are TRBV5-1 and TRBJ1-6; D unresolved. Germline V lookup: CDR1 SGHRS, CDR2 YFSETQ. V lost 5 bases and J 3 bases, leaving 6 bases between the germline ends. The CDR3 sequence is 13 residues long. CDR3 residues: CASRLNYNSPLHF. CDR3 DNA: TGCGCCAGCAGACTGAACTATAATTCACCCCTCCACTTT.